This T cell receptor beta chain appears in the sequencing data of a study of blood T cell repertoires in COVID-19. On the study more broadly: Material from acute and convalescent COVID-19 was sourced from the United States, Italy and Spain. Sources were T cells, B-cell-depleted T cells, or PBMCs; the material itself was cDNA or gDNA.

Clones were read by immunoSEQ multiplex PCR, and TCRdb kept only the in-frame ones, dropping some. Of approximately 150,000 clones listed, over 75% are singletons. This clone was detected only once. Sequencing was performed on peripheral blood. The TCR originated in a woman in her sixties with active COVID-19.

CDR3 loop: CASSLGATNYGYTF. In DNA form, the CDR3 reads TGTGCCAGCAGCTTAGGGGCCACTAACTATGGCTACACCTTC. This chain uses TRBV7-9 with TRBJ1-2; D remains ambiguous. The CDR3 contains 14 residues. The V end lost 1 base, the J end lost 0 bases, and 6 bases lay between the germline ends. The germline CDR1 and CDR2 sequences are SEHNR and FQNEAQ (reference sequence).